This TCR beta chain was retrieved from a study of blood T cell repertoires in COVID-19. The germline gives CDR1 PRHDT, CDR2 FYEKMQ (reference sequence). The CDR3 covers 15 residues. V was pared by 0 bases and J by 3 bases, with 5 bases of the junction left unmatched. Data came from immunoSEQ multiplex PCR; TCRdb stores just in-frame clones and leaves some out. The sample comprises under 450,000 clones, 80% to 90% of which are singletons, and 1% to 1.5% rests with the top ten. The chain uses TRBV13 and TRBJ2-7, with 7 bases that match TRBD1. The sequence derives from a man aged 25 to 40 who had recovered from COVID-19. Specimen: PBMCs or T cells enriched from blood (not recorded which). For the CDR3, the DNA is TGTGCCAGCAGCTTAGGAGGCACAGGGGTCTACGAGCAGTACTTC. It yields the protein CASSLGGTGVYEQYF.